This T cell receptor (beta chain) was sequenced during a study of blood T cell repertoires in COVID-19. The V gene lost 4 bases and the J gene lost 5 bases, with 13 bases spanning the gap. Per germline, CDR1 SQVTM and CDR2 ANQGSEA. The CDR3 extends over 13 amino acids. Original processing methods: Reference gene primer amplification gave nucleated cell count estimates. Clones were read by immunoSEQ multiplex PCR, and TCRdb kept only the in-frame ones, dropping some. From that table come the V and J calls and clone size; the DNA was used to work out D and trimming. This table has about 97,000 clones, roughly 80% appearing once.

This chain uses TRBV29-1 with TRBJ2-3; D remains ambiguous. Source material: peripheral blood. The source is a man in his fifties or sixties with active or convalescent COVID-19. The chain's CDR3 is CSVAYRRRDTQYF. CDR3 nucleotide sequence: TGCAGCGTTGCCTACCGTCGCCGAGATACGCAGTATTTT.